This TCR beta chain came from a study of cytomegalovirus exposure and HLA in healthy donors. Study-level points and caveats: Later analysis placed DRB1 highest and HLA-C lowest in TCR association rates, which differed by HLA locus. When a later analysis was performed, an Asian-associated ancestry cluster reportedly had fewer N-insertions than the roughly 730-donor mean. As a later analysis showed, several of the most significant clusters appeared to be linked to common viral pathogens. A further, later analysis showed that HLA-associated TCR beta chains (compared with equally common others) were more clonally expanded.

Concerning this clone: What it recognizes is unknown.

V gave up 0 bases and J gave up 2 bases, with 5 bases separating them. Germline-derived CDR1 and CDR2 are SGHRS and YFSETQ. There are 14 residues in the CDR3. Both 60 Vbeta primers and 13 Jbeta primers went into the PCR. Produced via immunoSEQ multiplex PCR; TCRdb's table is partial and in-frame only. The data contain about 140,000 clones, around 63% of them seen just once; the ten biggest clones take up around 1.6%. The clonotype was recovered from a human donor in good health. The rearrangement uses TRBV5-1 and TRBJ1-4, with unresolved D. The specimen sequenced was PBMCs. The CDR3 coding sequence is TGCGCCAGCAGCTTGGCACAGACTAATGAAAAACTGTTTTTT. Translated, it gives CASSLAQTNEKLFF.